These 9 T cell receptor beta chains share one sample of origin, sequenced in a study of early T cells in non-severe SARS-CoV-2 infection. Using its own MiXCR run on the 5' RACE reads, TCRdb lists one record per CDR3 protein. The table lists approximately 81,000 distinct CDR3 sequences, about 13% of them singletons. Sequencing was carried out using whole blood. The source of these receptors is an adult who was a healthcare worker with PCR-confirmed SARS-CoV-2 infection or an uninfected control (not recorded which).

The chain joins TRBV5-1 to TRBJ1-1; 9 nucleotides align to TRBD1. V gave up 5 bases and J gave up 1 base; unmatched junction bases: 3. CDR1 and CDR2 from the germline V gene are SGHRS and YFSETQ. The CDR3 spans 14 residues. CDR3 coding DNA: TGCGCCAGCAGGGGACAGGGCCCGAACACTGAAGCTTTCTTT. This gives the protein CASRGQGPNTEAFF.

This clonotype has a count of ten or more. J is TRBJ1-2 and V is TRBV6-2 or TRBV6-3, with D possibly matching TRBD1 (5 bases). Per germline, CDR1 MNHEY and CDR2 SVGEGT. V was shortened by 4 bases and J by 0 bases, with 6 bases between the two germline ends. The CDR3 loop spans 13 amino acids. CDR3 loop: CASSLGANYGYTF. The CDR3 coding sequence is TGTGCCAGCAGTTTAGGGGCTAACTATGGCTACACCTTC.

The chain has TRBV5-4 and TRBJ2-7; TRBD2 aligns across 7 bases. The CDR3 consists of 15 residues. Germline V lookup: CDR1 SGHNT, CDR2 YYREEE (reference sequence). Unmatched junction bases numbered 12, after V lost 4 bases and J lost 5 bases. The CDR3 bases are TGTGCCAGCAGCCATCCAGGCGGGAGTCCCCACGAGCAGTACTTC. This translates into CASSHPGGSPHEQYF.

The rearrangement joins TRBV3-1 to TRBJ1-5; D gene ambiguous. V was clipped by 2 bases and J by 4 bases, with 6 bases between them. Germline CDR1 is LGHDT and CDR2 is YNNKEL (reference sequence). The length of the CDR3 is 13 residues. In nucleotides, the CDR3 is TGTGCCAGCAGCCAACGAACTAATCAGCCCCAGCATTTT. It yields the protein CASSQRTNQPQHF.

This clonotype occurred many times. The V gene is TRBV2, the J gene TRBJ1-1; TRBD1 matches at 7 bases. Trimming took 4 bases from V and 10 from J; bases not matched to a gene: 6. Germline V gene sequence: CDR1 SNHLY, CDR2 FYNNEI. This CDR3 is 12 amino acids long. The CDR3 DNA sequence: TGTGCCAGCAGTGGGCGACAGGGATCAGCTTTCTTT. Protein sequence: CASSGRQGSAFF.

This clonotype has ten or more counts. This chain's CDR3 is CASSQDRGNQPQHF. CDR3 coding DNA: TGCGCCAGCAGCCAAGATAGAGGCAATCAGCCCCAGCATTTT. This chain joins TRBV4-1 and TRBJ1-5, with D unresolved. Germline V gene lookup returns CDR1 MGHRA and CDR2 YSYEKL. CDR3 length: 14 residues. V was trimmed by 0 bases and J by 2 bases, leaving 5 bases between them.

This clonotype appeared once. The chain has TRBV20-1 and TRBJ1-2; no clear D gene. The V gene's germline CDR1 is DFQATT and CDR2 SNEGSKA (reference sequence). The CDR3 consists of 13 residues. Deletions cut 1 base from V and 1 base from J, with 7 bases between. In DNA, the CDR3 is TGCAGTGCTAGAGTGGAGGGTAACTATGGCTACACCTTC. Protein product: CSARVEGNYGYTF.

This chain links TRBV20-1 with TRBJ2-1, with 10 bases fitting TRBD2. V lost 0 bases to trimming and J lost 9 bases; unmatched junction nucleotides: 8. The CDR3 contains 15 residues. Germline CDR1 is DFQATT and CDR2 is SNEGSKA (reference sequence). The CDR3 protein is CSARDQLAGSGEQFF. The CDR3 DNA reads as TGCAGTGCTAGAGACCAACTAGCGGGAAGCGGTGAGCAGTTCTTC.

CDR3 DNA: TGCGCCAGCAGCCAAGATAGGAGCTCCTATAATTCACCCCTCCACTTT. Protein sequence: CASSQDRSSYNSPLHF. The chain couples TRBV4-1 to TRBJ1-6; D is ambiguous. This CDR3 region has 16 residues. The germline V gene has CDR1 MGHRA and CDR2 YSYEKL. V lost 0 bases, J lost 0 bases, and 6 bases lay in between.